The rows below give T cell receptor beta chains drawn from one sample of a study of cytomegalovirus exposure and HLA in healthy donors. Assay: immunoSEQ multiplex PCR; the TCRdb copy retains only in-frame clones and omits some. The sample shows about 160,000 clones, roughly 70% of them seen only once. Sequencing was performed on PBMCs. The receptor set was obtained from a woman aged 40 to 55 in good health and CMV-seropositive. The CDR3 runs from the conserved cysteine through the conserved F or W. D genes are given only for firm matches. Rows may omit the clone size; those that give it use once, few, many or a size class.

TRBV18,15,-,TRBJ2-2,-,TGTGCCAGCTCCGCGAGGACACAGTCGGCCGGGGAGCTGTTTTTT,CASSARTQSAGELFF
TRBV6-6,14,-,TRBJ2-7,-,TGTGCCAGCACCGACAGTAAGTCGGTCTACGAGCAGTACTTC,CASTDSKSVYEQYF
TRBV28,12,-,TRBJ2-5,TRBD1,TGTGCCTCCGACAGGGGGCAAGAGACCCAGTACTTC,CASDRGQETQYF
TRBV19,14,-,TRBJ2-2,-,TGTGCCAGTACACAAGACTCGAACACCGGGGAGCTGTTTTTT,CASTQDSNTGELFF
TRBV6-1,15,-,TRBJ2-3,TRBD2,TGTGCCAGCAGTCTACTAGCGGGAGGGCCAGATACGCAGTATTTT,CASSLLAGGPDTQYF
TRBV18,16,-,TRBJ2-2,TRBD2,TGTGCCAGCTCACCTTCTAGCGGGAGAATGATCGGGGAGCTGTTTTTT,CASSPSSGRMIGELFF
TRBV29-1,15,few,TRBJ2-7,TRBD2,TGCAGCGTTCTCAAACTAGCGGGAGTTCTCTACGAGCAGTACTTC,CSVLKLAGVLYEQYF
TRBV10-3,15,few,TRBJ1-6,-,TGTGCCATCAGTGAGAGACCCCAGGGAGGTTCACCCCTCCACTTT,CAISERPQGGSPLHF
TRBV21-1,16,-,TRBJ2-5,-,TGTGCCAGCAGCAAAGGCTTGGAGGGGATGAAAGAGACCCAGTACTTC,CASSKGLEGMKETQYF
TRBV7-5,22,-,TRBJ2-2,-,TGTGCCAGAAGCTATCCGGGACTAGGTCGGTTTTCCCAACCCGTGAACACCGGGGAGCTGTTTTTT,CARSYPGLGRFSQPVNTGELFF
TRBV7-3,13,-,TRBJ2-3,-,TGTGCCAGCAGCCGCGGGGGCACAGATACGCAGTATTTT,CASSRGGTDTQYF
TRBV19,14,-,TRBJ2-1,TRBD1,TGTGCCAGTAGTATCCGGGACAGGGACAATGAGCAGTTCTTC,CASSIRDRDNEQFF
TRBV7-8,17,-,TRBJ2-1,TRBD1,TGTGCCAGCAGCTGGCGGGACAGGGAAAAGAACGACAATGAGCAGTTCTTC,CASSWRDREKNDNEQFF
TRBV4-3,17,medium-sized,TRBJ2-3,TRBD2,TGCGCCAGCAGCCCCGATGGACTAGCGGGGACGGAAGATACGCAGTATTTT,CASSPDGLAGTEDTQYF
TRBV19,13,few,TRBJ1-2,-,TGTGCCAGTAGTATGCAGGGGCAGTATGGCTACACCTTC,CASSMQGQYGYTF
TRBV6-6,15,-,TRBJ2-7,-,TGTGCCAGCAGTTACGGGGCAGACCCTTCCTACGAGCAGTACTTC,CASSYGADPSYEQYF
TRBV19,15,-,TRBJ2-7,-,TGTGCCAGTAGTATTCAGGCGGGAAGAACCTACGAGCAGTACTTC,CASSIQAGRTYEQYF
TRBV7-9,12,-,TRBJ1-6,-,TGTTCCAGCAGCTTAGGGAGCTCACCCCTCCACTTT,CSSSLGSSPLHF
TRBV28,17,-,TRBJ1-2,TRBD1,TGTGCCAGCAGTTTCCCGGGACAGGGGGCAAGAGGTTATGGCTACACCTTC,CASSFPGQGARGYGYTF
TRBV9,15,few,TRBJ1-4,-,TGTGCCAGCAGCGAAAACAGTGGGTTCGGTGAAAAACTGTTTTTT,CASSENSGFGEKLFF
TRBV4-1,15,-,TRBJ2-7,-,TGCGCCAGCGAGCGGATGGAGGGATCTCGGTACGAGCAGTACTTC,CASERMEGSRYEQYF
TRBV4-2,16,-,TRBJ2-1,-,TGTGCCAGCAGCCTTTCTAGCGAGATCTCCTACAATGAGCAGTTCTTC,CASSLSSEISYNEQFF
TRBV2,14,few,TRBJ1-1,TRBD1,TGTGCCAGCAATACGGGACAGGGAACCACTGAAGCTTTCTTT,CASNTGQGTTEAFF
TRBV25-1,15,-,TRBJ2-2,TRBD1,TGTGCCAGCAGTGAACGGACAGGTTACACCGGGGAGCTGTTTTTT,CASSERTGYTGELFF
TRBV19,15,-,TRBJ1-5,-,TGTGCCAGTAGTCGATACTTTGATAGCAATCAGCCCCAGCATTTT,CASSRYFDSNQPQHF
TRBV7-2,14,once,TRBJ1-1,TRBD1,TGTGCCAGCAGCCCCACAGGGGGCAGTACTGAAGCTTTCTTT,CASSPTGGSTEAFF
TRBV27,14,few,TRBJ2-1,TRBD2,TGTGCCAGCAGTCCCAGACGGGGGGGCCTCGGGCAGTTCTTC,CASSPRRGGLGQFF